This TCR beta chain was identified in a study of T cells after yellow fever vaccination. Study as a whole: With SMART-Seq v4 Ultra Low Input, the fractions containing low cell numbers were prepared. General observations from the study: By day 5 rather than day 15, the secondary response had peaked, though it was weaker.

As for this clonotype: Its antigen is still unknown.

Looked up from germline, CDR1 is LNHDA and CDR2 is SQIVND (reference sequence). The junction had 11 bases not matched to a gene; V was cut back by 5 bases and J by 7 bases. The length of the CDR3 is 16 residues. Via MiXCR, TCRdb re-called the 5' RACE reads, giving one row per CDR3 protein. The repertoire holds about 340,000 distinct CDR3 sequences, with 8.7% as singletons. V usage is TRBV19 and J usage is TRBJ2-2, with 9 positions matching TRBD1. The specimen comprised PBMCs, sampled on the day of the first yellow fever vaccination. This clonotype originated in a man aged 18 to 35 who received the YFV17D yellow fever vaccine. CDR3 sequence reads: CASSQVGTGRDGELFF. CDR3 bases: TGTGCCAGTAGTCAAGTGGGGACAGGGCGAGACGGGGAGCTGTTTTTT. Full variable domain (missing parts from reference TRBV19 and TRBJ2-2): DGGITQSPKYLFRKEGQNVTLSCEQNLNHDAMYWYRQDPGQGLRLIYYSQIVNDFQKGDIAEGYSVSREKKESFPLTVTSAQKNPTAFYLCASSQVGTGRDGELFFGEGSRLTVL.